This TCR beta chain was sequenced for a study of T cell responses to AZD1222 COVID-19 vaccine (dated by TCRdb to 2020 to 2022). For the study in its entirety: AZD1222 recipients whose second dose came at about 4 weeks and those whose second dose came at about 12 weeks were combined into one group, since spike-specific TCR depth and breadth did not differ between the two schedules. TCR sequencing was performed for roughly 250 trial participants, of whom roughly 200 were given two doses of AZD1222 and around 25 were given two doses of MenACWY control vaccine. Trial participants were enrolled by age into 18-55, 56-69 and 70-plus year subgroups, with approximately 160, 26 and 62 TCR-sequenced participants respectively. Study-level results and caveats: After two AZD1222 doses, spike-specific TCR breadth and depth were significantly higher than at day 0 and than in MenACWY recipients. Reportedly, close to half of the unique spike-specific TCRs recognized epitopes lying outside the regions that are mutated in the B.1.351 and B.1.1.7 variants. CD4 TCRs associated with the vaccine covered the entire spike protein, and the dominant responses were in regions 160-218 and 743-854. Because no day 14 peak-response samples were available, the repertoires could be characterized only after the peak T cell response. Conclusions about previously exposed vaccinees are limited, since just five or six AZD1222 recipients were seropositive for SARS-CoV-2 at baseline. Most participants were white British and females outnumbered males, and the authors suggested that clonal diversity may have been underestimated. In the small 56-69-year group, the increase in depth fell short of significance, most likely because of low power.

The CDR3 regions of human TCRbeta chains were analyzed by immunosequencing. Per the source publication's procedure: TCRs in the repertoires were compared against a reference library of SARS-CoV-2-specific TCRs that had been generated with the MIRA antigen-specificity platform. Breadth meant the fraction of unique TCRs that were SARS-CoV-2-associated, whereas depth meant the fraction of total T cells that were SARS-CoV-2-associated. Each spike-specific TCR was assigned to its reactive spike region and to a CD4 or CD8 class using the MIRA data. Log10-transformed breadth and depth values were compared by one-way ANOVA with Sidak's multiple comparisons tests. The source is immuneACCESS, and TCRdb retained only in-frame sequences with V and J called. Part of the clones is not carried over; for the studies checked, unresolved V genes explain less than half of this, and the remainder is unexplained. That table supplies the V and J calls and clone size; D and trimming were determined from the DNA. The sample table holds around 150,000 clones, of which 70% to 90% were seen once. Roughly 2% of the sample goes to the ten largest clones.

From a lookup of the germline V gene, CDR1 and CDR2 are MNHEY and SVGAGI. V and J are truncated by 7 bases and 4 bases respectively, leaving an intervening sequence of 13 bases. Inclusive of the bounding cysteine and phenylalanine, the CDR3 is 14 residues long. Just CDR3 DNA is preserved here, 42 bases in frame from base 1. The time point label of this sample denotes: baseline before first vaccination. Samples from vaccinated people were obtained from the UK trials COV001 and COV002, which included a single-blind randomized controlled phase 2/3 trial of AZD1222 (ChAdOx1 nCoV-19) in healthy adults. For TCRbeta chain sequencing, PBMC samples were collected from trial participants at day 0 and at day 28 after the second dose. In the case of this clone: Its antigen is unknown. No clone much larger than this one lies a single base away; base qualities are absent.

The sample here was peripheral blood, taken on day 0 of AZD1222 vaccination. The origin of this receptor is an adult in good health. The chain is encoded by TRBV6-5 joined to TRBJ2-2; TRBD2 might be the D gene, on 6 matching bases. The CDR3 region: CASKEGVSTGELFF. DNA sequence: TGTGCCAGCAAGGAGGGAGTGAGCACCGGGGAGCTGTTTTTT.